Shown below are 12 T cell receptor beta chains from a single sample sequenced in a study of cytomegalovirus exposure and HLA in healthy donors. Amplification used 60 Vbeta primers and 13 Jbeta primers. Here immunoSEQ multiplex PCR was the method, and the copy in TCRdb shows in-frame clones only, minus some. The profile shows 80,000 to 100,000 clones, roughly four fifths of them singletons. Sequenced: PBMCs. The receptors shown here come from a man aged 35 to 55 in good health and CMV-seropositive.

The CDR3 DNA follows: TGTGCCAGCAGCTCCGGGACTAGCGGGAGCAACGAGCAGTACTTC. Translation: CASSSGTSGSNEQYF. The chain uses TRBV6-5 and TRBJ2-7; 14 nucleotides line up with TRBD2. The CDR3 extends over 15 amino acids. The V gene end was trimmed by 6 bases and the J gene end by 5 bases; junction bases not matched to a gene: 6. Germline-derived CDR1 and CDR2 are MNHEY and SVGAGI.

V usage is TRBV5-1 and J usage is TRBJ2-2, with 13 bases fitting TRBD2. The germline V gene has CDR1 SGHRS and CDR2 YFSETQ. The trim removed 4 bases at V and 6 bases at J, leaving 3 bases unmatched. There are 15 residues in the CDR3. The CDR3 bases are TGCGCCAGCAGCCAGGGACTAGCGGGGTCCGGGGAGCTGTTTTTT. Protein: CASSQGLAGSGELFF.

The chain employs TRBV6-8 and TRBJ1-2; 8 bases agree with TRBD1. Germline CDR1 reads MNHGY; CDR2 reads SAAAGT. CDR3 length equals 16 residues. The trim removed 4 bases at V and 8 bases at J, leaving 15 bases unmatched. CDR3 DNA sequence: TGTGCCAGCAGTTCAATTGGGACAGGCCCAGGGGACGGCTACACCTTC. Its protein product is CASSSIGTGPGDGYTF.

This clone was detected only a few times. This chain joins TRBV30 and TRBJ1-1; TRBD1 matches at 7 bases. Germline lookup yields CDR1 GTSNPN and CDR2 SVGIG (reference sequence). Losses at the gene ends were 2 bases for V and 5 bases for J; bases not matched to a gene: 5. CDR3 length equals 13 residues. CDR3 bases: TGTGCCTGGAGTACAGGGGCTAATACTGAAGCTTTCTTT. It codes for CAWSTGANTEAFF.

V and J are TRBV2 and TRBJ2-3; 8 bases agree with TRBD1. The CDR3 covers 14 residues. Germline V gene lookup returns CDR1 SNHLY and CDR2 FYNNEI. J was trimmed by 1 base and V by 4 bases; bases with no gene match: 1. The CDR3 here is CASSGQGRTDTQYF. As DNA, the CDR3 is TGTGCCAGCAGTGGACAGGGGCGCACAGATACGCAGTATTTT.

This chain links TRBV7-2 with TRBJ1-4, with D unclear. The CDR3 runs 15 residues. V was trimmed by 5 bases and J by 0 bases, leaving 10 bases between them. Germline CDR1 and CDR2: SGHTA and FQGNSA. The CDR3 DNA reads as TGTGCCAGCAGCCTTTACAGTGCAACTAATGAAAAACTGTTTTTT. This encodes CASSLYSATNEKLFF.

The CDR3 spells CASSLRRGRGEKLFF. The CDR3 DNA reads TGTGCCAGCAGTTTACGCAGGGGGCGGGGTGAAAAACTGTTTTTT. The chain combines TRBV28 with TRBJ1-4; 8 nucleotides line up with TRBD1. The CDR3 sequence is 15 residues long. Germline-derived CDR1 and CDR2 are MDHEN and SYDVKM. The J segment lost 7 bases and the V segment lost 2 bases, leaving 6 bases of the junction unmatched.

This chain links TRBV9 with TRBJ2-2; 8 nucleotides agree with TRBD2. J lost 2 bases, V lost 2 bases, and 2 bases had no gene match. Germline V gene sequence: CDR1 SGDLS, CDR2 YYNGEE. The CDR3 spans 15 residues. In nucleotides, the CDR3 is TGTGCCAGCAGCGTCGGGGGGGGCAACACCGGGGAGCTGTTTTTT. As protein: CASSVGGGNTGELFF. Looking up the rest from reference TRBV9 and TRBJ2-2 gives the full variable domain: DSGVTQTPKHLITATGQRVTLRCSPRSGDLSVYWYQQSLDQGLQFLIQYYNGEERAKGNILERFSAQQFPDLHSELNLSSLELGDSALYFCASSVGGGNTGELFFGEGSRLTVL.

This chain links TRBV5-6 with TRBJ1-4; D not certain. Germline lookup yields CDR1 SGHDT and CDR2 YYEEEE. The germline V and J ends were trimmed by 1 base and 2 bases, with 6 bases remaining between them. CDR3 length equals 14 residues. The CDR3 spells CASSLPGTNEKLFF. Written as DNA, the CDR3 is TGTGCCAGCAGCTTGCCCGGGACTAATGAAAAACTGTTTTTT.

To note about this clone: The sample holds other DNA sequences that translate to the same CDR3. The chain uses TRBV19 and TRBJ1-6; 10 nucleotides line up with TRBD1. The CDR3 runs to 20 residues. Germline V gene data show CDR1 as LNHDA and CDR2 as SQIVND (reference sequence). V was clipped by 3 bases and J by 0 bases; unmatched bases: 11. The CDR3, as DNA: TGTGCCAGTAGTATTACGGCCCGGACAGGGGGTAGCTCCTATAATTCACCCCTCCACTTT. Amino acid sequence: CASSITARTGGSSYNSPLHF.

The chain has TRBV30 and TRBJ1-4; D remains ambiguous. V was cut by 5 bases and J by 0 bases, with 7 bases left in between. This CDR3 spans 13 amino acids. The germline CDR1 and CDR2 sequences are GTSNPN and SVGIG (reference sequence). CDR3 nucleotide sequence: TGTGCCTGGGGCGGGGCAACTAATGAAAAACTGTTTTTT. Translating gives CAWGGATNEKLFF.

This chain links TRBV27 with TRBJ1-2; 9 bases are shared with TRBD1. Germline V gene sequence: CDR1 MNHEY, CDR2 SMNVEV (reference sequence). V dropped 5 bases and J dropped 4; count of bases not matched to a gene: 8. This CDR3 spans 15 amino acids. CDR3 sequence (DNA): TGTGCCAGCAGTGTACAGGGGGCGCGGGGCTATGGCTACACCTTC. Translating gives CASSVQGARGYGYTF.